Reported below is one T cell receptor beta chain. Its specificity is not known. This specimen belongs to a study of T-cell memory formation after mild COVID-19. General observations from the study: Clones from the second wave (peaking day 37) had unconfirmed SARS-CoV-2 specificity. Contracting CD4+ clones were located mainly in CM and EM, and CD8+ clones in EMRA. CD4/CD8 balance characterized clones contracting day 15 to 85, and CD4+ skew characterized later expanders.

The CDR3 length is 12 residues. Germline CDR1 and CDR2: MNHEY and SVGAGI. Trimming removed 6 bases from V and 4 bases from J, with 9 bases in between. TCR alpha and TCR beta cDNA libraries with sample barcodes and UMIs came from 5'RACE using constant-segment primers. TCRdb analysed the 5' RACE reads with MiXCR anew, one entry per CDR3 protein. The sample lists some 310,000 distinct CDR3 sequences; more than 20% were seen once. The chain couples TRBV6-5 to TRBJ1-1, with D unresolved. This receptor was taken from a man younger than 30 who had mild COVID-19 (a few samples of this study predate the infection). Cell type and time point are not known. Sequenced sample: PBMCs or a T cell subset sorted from them (not recorded which). The CDR3 region is CASSSIGTEAFF. The CDR3 nucleotides are TGTGCCAGCAGCTCAATTGGCACTGAAGCTTTCTTT.